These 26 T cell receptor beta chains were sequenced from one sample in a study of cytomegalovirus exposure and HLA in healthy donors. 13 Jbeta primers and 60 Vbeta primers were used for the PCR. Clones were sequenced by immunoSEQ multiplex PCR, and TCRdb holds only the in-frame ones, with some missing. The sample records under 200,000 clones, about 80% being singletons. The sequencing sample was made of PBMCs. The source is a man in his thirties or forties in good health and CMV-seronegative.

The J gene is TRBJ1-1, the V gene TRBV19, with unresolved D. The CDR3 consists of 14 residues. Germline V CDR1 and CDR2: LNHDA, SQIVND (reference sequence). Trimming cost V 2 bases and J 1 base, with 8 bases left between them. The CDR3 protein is CASSIMNRNTEAFF. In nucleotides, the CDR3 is TGTGCCAGTAGTATAATGAATAGGAACACTGAAGCTTTCTTT.

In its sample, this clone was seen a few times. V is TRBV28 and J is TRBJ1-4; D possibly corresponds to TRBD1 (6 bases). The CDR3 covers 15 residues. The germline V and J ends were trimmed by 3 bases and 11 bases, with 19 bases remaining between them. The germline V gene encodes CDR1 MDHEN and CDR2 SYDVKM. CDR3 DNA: TGTGCCAGCAGTTTTAGGGACACCTCCGCAGAGAAACTGTTTTTT. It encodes CASSFRDTSAEKLFF.

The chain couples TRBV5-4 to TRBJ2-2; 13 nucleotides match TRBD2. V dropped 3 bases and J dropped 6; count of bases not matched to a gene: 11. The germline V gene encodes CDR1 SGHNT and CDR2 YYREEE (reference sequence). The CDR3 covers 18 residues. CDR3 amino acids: CASSSVPRLAGGAGELFF. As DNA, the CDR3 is TGTGCCAGCAGCTCGGTTCCGAGACTAGCGGGGGGCGCCGGGGAGCTGTTTTTT.

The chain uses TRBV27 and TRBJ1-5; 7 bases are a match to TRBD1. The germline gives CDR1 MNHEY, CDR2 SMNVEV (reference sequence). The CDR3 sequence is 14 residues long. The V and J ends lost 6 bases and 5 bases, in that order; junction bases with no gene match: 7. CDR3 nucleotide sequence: TGTGCCAGCAGCCCAAGGGACAGATATCAGCCCCAGCATTTT. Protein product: CASSPRDRYQPQHF.

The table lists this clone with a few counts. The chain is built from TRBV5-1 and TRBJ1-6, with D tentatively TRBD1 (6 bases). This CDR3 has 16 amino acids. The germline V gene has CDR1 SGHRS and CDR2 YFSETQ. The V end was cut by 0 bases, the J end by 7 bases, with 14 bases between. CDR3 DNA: TGCGCCAGCAGCTTGGCATTACAGGGTCAGAATTCACCCCTCCACTTT. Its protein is CASSLALQGQNSPLHF. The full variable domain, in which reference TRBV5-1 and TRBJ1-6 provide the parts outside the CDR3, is KAGVTQTPRYLIKTRGQQVTLSCSPISGHRSVSWYQQTPGQGLQFLFEYFSETQRNKGNFPGRFSGRQFSNSRSEMNVSTLELGDSALYLCASSLALQGQNSPLHFGNGTRLTVT.

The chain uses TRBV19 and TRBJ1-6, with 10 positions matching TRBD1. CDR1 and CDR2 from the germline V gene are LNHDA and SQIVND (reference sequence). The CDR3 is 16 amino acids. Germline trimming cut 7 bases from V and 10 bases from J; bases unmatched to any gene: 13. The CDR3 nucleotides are TGTGCCAGTACTAAATCCTCCGGGACAGGGGACTCACCCCTCCACTTT. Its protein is CASTKSSGTGDSPLHF.

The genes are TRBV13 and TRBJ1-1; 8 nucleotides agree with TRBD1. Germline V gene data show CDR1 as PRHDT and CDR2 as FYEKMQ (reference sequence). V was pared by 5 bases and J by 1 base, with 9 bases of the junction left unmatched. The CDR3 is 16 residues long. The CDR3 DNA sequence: TGTGCCAGCAGCCTTAGTCCCGGGACAGGGAACACTGAAGCTTTCTTT. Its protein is CASSLSPGTGNTEAFF.

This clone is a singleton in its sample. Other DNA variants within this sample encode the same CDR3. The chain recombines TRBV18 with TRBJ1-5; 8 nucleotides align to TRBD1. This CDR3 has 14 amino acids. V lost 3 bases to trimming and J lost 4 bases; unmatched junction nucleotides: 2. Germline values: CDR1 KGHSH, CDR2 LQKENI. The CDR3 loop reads CASSPGTGNQPQHF. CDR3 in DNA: TGTGCCAGCTCACCCGGGACAGGTAATCAGCCCCAGCATTTT.

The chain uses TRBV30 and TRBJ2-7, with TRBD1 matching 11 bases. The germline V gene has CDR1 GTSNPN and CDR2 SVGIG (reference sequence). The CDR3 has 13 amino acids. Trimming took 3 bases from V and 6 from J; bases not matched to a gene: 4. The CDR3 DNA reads TGTGCCTGGAGGGGGACAGGGGGTTTCGAGCAGTACTTC. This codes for CAWRGTGGFEQYF.

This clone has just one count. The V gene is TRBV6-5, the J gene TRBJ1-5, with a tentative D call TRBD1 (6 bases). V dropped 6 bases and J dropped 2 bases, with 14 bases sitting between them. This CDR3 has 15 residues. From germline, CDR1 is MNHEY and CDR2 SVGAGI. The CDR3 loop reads CASSDGTTRNQPQHF. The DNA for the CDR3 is TGTGCCAGCAGCGACGGGACAACCCGCAATCAGCCCCAGCATTTT.

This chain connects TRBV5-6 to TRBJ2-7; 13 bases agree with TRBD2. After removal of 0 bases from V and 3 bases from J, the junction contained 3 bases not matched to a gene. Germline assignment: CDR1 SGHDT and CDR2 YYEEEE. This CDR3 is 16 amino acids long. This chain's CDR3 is CASSLGGLAGFYEQYF. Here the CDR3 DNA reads TGTGCCAGCAGCTTGGGGGGACTAGCGGGATTCTACGAGCAGTACTTC. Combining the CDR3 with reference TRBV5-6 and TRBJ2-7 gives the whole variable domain DAGVTQSPTHLIKTRGQQVTLRCSPKSGHDTVSWYQQALGQGPQFIFQYYEEEERQRGNFPDRFSGHQFPNYSSELNVNALLLGDSALYLCASSLGGLAGFYEQYFGPGTRLTVT.

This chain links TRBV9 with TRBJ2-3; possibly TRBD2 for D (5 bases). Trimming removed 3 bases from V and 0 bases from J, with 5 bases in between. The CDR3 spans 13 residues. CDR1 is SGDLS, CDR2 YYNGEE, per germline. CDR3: CASSGTSTDTQYF. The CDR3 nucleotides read TGTGCCAGCAGCGGGACTAGCACAGATACGCAGTATTTT.

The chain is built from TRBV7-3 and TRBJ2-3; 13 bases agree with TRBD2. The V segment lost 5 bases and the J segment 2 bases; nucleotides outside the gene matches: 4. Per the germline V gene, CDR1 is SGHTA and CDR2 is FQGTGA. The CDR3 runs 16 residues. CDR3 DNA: TGTGCCAGCAGCGCGGGGACTAGCGGGGCCACAGATACGCAGTATTTT. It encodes CASSAGTSGATDTQYF.

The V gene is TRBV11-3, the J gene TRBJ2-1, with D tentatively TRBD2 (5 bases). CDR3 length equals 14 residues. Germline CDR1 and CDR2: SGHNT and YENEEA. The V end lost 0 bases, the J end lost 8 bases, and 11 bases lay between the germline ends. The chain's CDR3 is CASSLESSVDEQFF. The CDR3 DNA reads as TGTGCCAGCAGCTTAGAGAGTAGCGTGGATGAGCAGTTCTTC.

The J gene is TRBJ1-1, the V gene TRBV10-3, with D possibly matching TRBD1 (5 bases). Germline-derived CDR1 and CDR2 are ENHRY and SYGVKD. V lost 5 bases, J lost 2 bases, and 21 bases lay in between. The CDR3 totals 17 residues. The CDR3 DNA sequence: TGTGCCATCAGTTATGGAGATACAGACAGCTTTAACACTGAAGCTTTCTTT. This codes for CAISYGDTDSFNTEAFF.

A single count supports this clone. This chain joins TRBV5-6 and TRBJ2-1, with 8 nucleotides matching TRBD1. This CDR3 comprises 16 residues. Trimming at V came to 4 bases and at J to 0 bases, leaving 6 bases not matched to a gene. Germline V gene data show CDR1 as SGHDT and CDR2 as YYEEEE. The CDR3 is CASSPPDRASYNEQFF. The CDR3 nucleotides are TGTGCCAGCAGCCCACCGGACAGGGCCTCCTACAATGAGCAGTTCTTC.

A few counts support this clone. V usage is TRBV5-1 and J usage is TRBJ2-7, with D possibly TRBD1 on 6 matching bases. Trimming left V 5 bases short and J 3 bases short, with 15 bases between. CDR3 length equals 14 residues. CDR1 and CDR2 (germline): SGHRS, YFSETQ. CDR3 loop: CASSRVIGGYEQYF. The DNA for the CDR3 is TGCGCCAGCAGTCGGGTTATAGGGGGCTACGAGCAGTACTTC.

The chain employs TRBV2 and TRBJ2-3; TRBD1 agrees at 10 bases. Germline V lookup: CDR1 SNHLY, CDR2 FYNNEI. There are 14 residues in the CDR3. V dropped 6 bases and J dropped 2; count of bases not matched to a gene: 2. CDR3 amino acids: CASSGTGDTDTQYF. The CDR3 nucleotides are TGTGCCAGCAGCGGGACAGGGGACACAGATACGCAGTATTTT.

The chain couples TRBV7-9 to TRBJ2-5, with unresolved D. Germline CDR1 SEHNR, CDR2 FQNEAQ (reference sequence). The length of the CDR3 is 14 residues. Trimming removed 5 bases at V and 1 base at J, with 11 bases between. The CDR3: CASSLYLSQETQYF. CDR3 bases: TGTGCCAGCAGCCTCTATCTTTCCCAAGAGACCCAGTACTTC. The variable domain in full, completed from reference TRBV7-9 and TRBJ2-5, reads DTGVSQNPRHKITKRGQNVTFRCDPISEHNRLYWYRQTLGQGPEFLTYFQNEAQLEKSRLLSDRFSAERPKGSFSTLEIQRTEQGDSAMYLCASSLYLSQETQYFGPGTRLLVL.

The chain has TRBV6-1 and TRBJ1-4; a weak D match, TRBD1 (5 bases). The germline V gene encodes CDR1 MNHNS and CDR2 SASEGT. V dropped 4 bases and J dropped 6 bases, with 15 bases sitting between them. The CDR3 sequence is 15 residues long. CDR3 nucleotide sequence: TGTGCCAGCAGTGGGGGGAGGTTTCCGGATGAAAAACTGTTTTTT. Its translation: CASSGGRFPDEKLFF.

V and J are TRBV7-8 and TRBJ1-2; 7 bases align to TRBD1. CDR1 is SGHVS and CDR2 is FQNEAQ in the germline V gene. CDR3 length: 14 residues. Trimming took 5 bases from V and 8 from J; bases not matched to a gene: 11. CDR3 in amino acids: CASSPGVGTVGYTF. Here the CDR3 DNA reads TGTGCCAGCAGCCCAGGGGTGGGGACAGTAGGCTACACCTTC.

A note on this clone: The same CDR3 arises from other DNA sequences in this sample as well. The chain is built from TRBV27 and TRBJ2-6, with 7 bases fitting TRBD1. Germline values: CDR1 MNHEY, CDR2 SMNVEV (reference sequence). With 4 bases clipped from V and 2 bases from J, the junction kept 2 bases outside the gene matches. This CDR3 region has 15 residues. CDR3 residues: CASSYRGAGANVLTF. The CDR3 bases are TGTGCCAGCAGTTACAGGGGTGCTGGGGCCAACGTCCTGACTTTC.

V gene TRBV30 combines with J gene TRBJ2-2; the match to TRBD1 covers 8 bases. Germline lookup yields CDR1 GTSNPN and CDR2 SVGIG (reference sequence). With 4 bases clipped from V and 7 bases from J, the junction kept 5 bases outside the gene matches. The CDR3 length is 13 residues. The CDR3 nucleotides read TGTGCCTGGACCGGACAGGGCGGCGGGGAGCTGTTTTTT. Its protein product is CAWTGQGGGELFF.

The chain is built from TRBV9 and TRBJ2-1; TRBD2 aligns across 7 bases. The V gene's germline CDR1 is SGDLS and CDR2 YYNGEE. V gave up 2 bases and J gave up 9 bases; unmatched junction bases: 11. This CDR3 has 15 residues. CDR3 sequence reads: CASSVGTTLFGEQFF. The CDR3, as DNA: TGTGCCAGCAGCGTGGGGACTACCTTATTCGGTGAGCAGTTCTTC.

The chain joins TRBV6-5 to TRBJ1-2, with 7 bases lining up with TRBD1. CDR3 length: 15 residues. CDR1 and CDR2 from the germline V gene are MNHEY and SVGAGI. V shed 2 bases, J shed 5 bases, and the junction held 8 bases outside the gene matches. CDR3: CASSYLDREWYGYTF. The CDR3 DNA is TGTGCCAGCAGTTACCTCGACAGGGAGTGGTATGGCTACACCTTC.

CDR3 sequence reads: CASSPGLSYEQYF. The DNA for the CDR3 is TGTGCCAGCAGCCCCGGACTCTCCTACGAGCAGTACTTC. The V and J genes are TRBV5-4 and TRBJ2-7, with D perhaps TRBD2 (5 bases). The CDR3 is made up of 13 amino acids. Germline V gene sequence: CDR1 SGHNT, CDR2 YYREEE (reference sequence). The V gene lost 4 bases and the J gene lost 0 bases, with 8 bases spanning the gap.